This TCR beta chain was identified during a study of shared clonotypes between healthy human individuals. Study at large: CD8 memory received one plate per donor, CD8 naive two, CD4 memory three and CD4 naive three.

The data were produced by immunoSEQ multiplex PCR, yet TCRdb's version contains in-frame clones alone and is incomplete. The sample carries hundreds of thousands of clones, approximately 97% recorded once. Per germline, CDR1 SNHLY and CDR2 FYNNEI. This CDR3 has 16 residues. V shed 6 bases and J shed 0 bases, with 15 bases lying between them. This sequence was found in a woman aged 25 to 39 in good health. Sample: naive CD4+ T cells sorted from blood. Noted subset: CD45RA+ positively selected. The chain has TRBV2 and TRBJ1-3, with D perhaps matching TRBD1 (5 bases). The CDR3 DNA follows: TGTGCCAGCAGATATGGGACGGCTACCTCTGGAAACACCATATATTTT. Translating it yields CASRYGTATSGNTIYF.